These 12 T cell receptor beta chains share one sample of origin, sequenced in a study of blood T cells in healthy people across ages (dated by TCRdb to the mid-2010s). Libraries were prepared through 5' RACE. Instrument on record: Illumina HiSeq 2500. A second PCR of about 6 to 11 cycles was performed with a sample-barcoded 5' primer and a J-beta primer mix. TCRdb reprocessed the public reads (quality trimming at Q25 with fastp, clone calling with MiXCR) and kept in-frame beta chains. Rows matching on CDR3 protein sequence are summarized as one entry with the most common DNA and genes. The sample includes around 1,000,000 distinct CDR3 sequences, with less than 25% observed a single time. The ten biggest clones cover less than 0.85% of the sample. The data also belong to a second study, concerning T cells of mothers and their children.

The specimen was blood. The receptors were gathered from a girl aged 2 to 10 in good health.

The rearrangement links TRBV4-1 to TRBJ2-2; TRBD2 matches at 7 bases. Germline CDR1 reads MGHRA; CDR2 reads YSYEKL. The V gene end was trimmed by 3 bases and the J gene end by 8 bases; junction bases not matched to a gene: 12. This CDR3 has 16 amino acids. As DNA, the CDR3 is TGCGCCAGCAGCCAGGAGCCGCAGCGGGGTTCTGGGGAGCTGTTTTTT. Its translation is CASSQEPQRGSGELFF.

This clonotype was counted once. The gene calls are TRBV9 and TRBJ2-5; maybe TRBD1 (5 bases). This CDR3 is 14 amino acids long. Germline assignment: CDR1 SGDLS and CDR2 YYNGEE. V lost 1 base, J lost 4 bases, and 11 bases lay in between. CDR3 coding DNA: TGTGCCAGCAGCGTACAGGGTACGCCAGAGACCCAGTACTTC. Translated, it gives CASSVQGTPETQYF.

The chain recombines TRBV9 with TRBJ1-2; D might be TRBD1 (5 bases). Trimming removed 0 bases from V and 8 bases from J, with 5 bases in between. Germline V lookup: CDR1 SGDLS, CDR2 YYNGEE. The CDR3 consists of 11 residues. This chain's CDR3 is CASSVGDGYTF. CDR3 coding DNA: TGTGCCAGCAGCGTAGGGGACGGCTACACCTTC.

The chain couples TRBV6-2 or TRBV6-3 to TRBJ2-7; 7 nucleotides line up with TRBD1. V was clipped by 5 bases and J by 5 bases; unmatched bases: 9. CDR1 and CDR2 from the germline V gene are MNHEY and SVGEGT. This CDR3 region has 14 residues. CDR3 sequence (DNA): TGTGCCAGCAGTACGAGACAGGGATTCAACGAGCAGTACTTC. Translating gives CASSTRQGFNEQYF.

This clonotype came up a few times. The V call is TRBV10-3, the J call TRBJ1-1, with no clear D. The CDR3 totals 12 residues. The V end lost 7 bases, the J end lost 1 base, and 7 bases lay between the germline ends. Germline CDR1 is ENHRY and CDR2 is SYGVKD. The CDR3 DNA reads TGTGCCATCAAACCGGAGAACACTGAAGCTTTCTTT. It encodes CAIKPENTEAFF.

J is TRBJ2-5 and V is TRBV7-2, with a possible D match to TRBD1 (5 bases). CDR1 SGHTA and CDR2 FQGNSA come from the germline V gene. Trimming took 6 bases from V and 1 from J, leaving 12 bases between them. CDR3 length: 14 amino acids. The CDR3 region is CASSGHRPQETQYF. CDR3 coding DNA: TGTGCCAGCAGTGGACACCGCCCCCAAGAGACCCAGTACTTC.

In this sample, this clonotype turned up a few times. The J gene is TRBJ2-1, the V gene TRBV7-9; 10 bases fit TRBD2. Germline CDR1 and CDR2: SEHNR and FQNEAQ (reference sequence). The CDR3 spans 16 residues. The V segment lost 4 bases and the J segment 0 bases; nucleotides outside the gene matches: 3. The CDR3 region is CASSSSGSDSYNEQFF. CDR3 sequence (DNA): TGTGCCAGCAGCTCTAGCGGGAGTGACTCCTACAATGAGCAGTTCTTC.

This clonotype was detected only a few times. DNA for the CDR3: TGTGCCAGCAGCTTCCAGCACTCGAACGATGAGCAGTTCTTC. Its protein product is CASSFQHSNDEQFF. V is TRBV11-3 and J is TRBJ2-5; no firm D call. Near its end, the DNA agrees better with TRBJ2-1, so the J call may be wrong. The CDR3 spans 14 residues. The germline V gene has CDR1 SGHNT and CDR2 YENEEA.

Only a few counts were recorded for this clonotype. This chain uses TRBV10-2 with TRBJ2-3; the match to TRBD2 covers 11 bases. Germline V lookup: CDR1 WSHSY, CDR2 SAAADI. This CDR3 has 17 residues. The V segment lost 2 bases and the J segment 2 bases; nucleotides outside the gene matches: 6. As DNA, the CDR3 is TGCGCCAGCAGTGAGCCAGTAGCGGGGGGGGTCACAGATACGCAGTATTTT. Translating gives CASSEPVAGGVTDTQYF.

The CDR3 protein is CASSPGQGGWSTDTQYF. In DNA form, the CDR3 reads TGTGCCAGCAGCCCGGGACAGGGGGGCTGGAGCACAGATACGCAGTATTTT. The V gene is TRBV7-2, the J gene TRBJ2-3; 11 nucleotides match TRBD1. Germline V CDR1 and CDR2: SGHTA, FQGNSA. J gave up 0 bases and V 5 bases, and 7 bases lay outside the gene matches. This CDR3 has 17 residues.

The sample holds a few counts of this clonotype. The chain uses TRBV4-2 and TRBJ2-5; D is possibly TRBD2 (7 bases). Germline CDR1 and CDR2: LGHNA and YNFKEQ. The CDR3 runs to 15 residues. With 0 bases removed from V and 6 bases from J, the gap between germline ends came to 14 bases. The CDR3 loop is CASSQEEGGGKTQYF. The CDR3 DNA follows: TGTGCCAGCAGCCAAGAGGAGGGGGGGGGAAAGACCCAGTACTTC.

The chain combines TRBV27 with TRBJ1-1; D is ambiguous. There are 13 residues in the CDR3. Germline CDR1 reads MNHEY; CDR2 reads SMNVEV (reference sequence). Trimming stripped 1 base from V and 4 bases from J, with 7 bases between. The CDR3 reads CASSLFAGTEAFF. In DNA, the CDR3 is TGTGCCAGCAGTTTATTTGCGGGCACTGAAGCTTTCTTT.